One T cell receptor (beta chain) is described in this entry. The data were obtained in a study of blood T cell repertoires in COVID-19. About the research overall: Acute-phase and convalescent COVID-19 samples originated in the United States, Italy and Spain. From T cells, B-cell-depleted T cells, or PBMCs came the material, which was cDNA or gDNA.

The authors' processing: Reference gene primer amplification in the assay estimated nucleated cell counts. The assay was immunoSEQ multiplex PCR, and TCRdb's table has in-frame clones only and misses some. V and J calls and clone size are copied from that table; D and trimming were computed from the DNA. Of 120,000 to 150,000 clones in the sample, over 75% are singletons; the top ten hold 3%. Sequenced: peripheral blood. This TCR came from a woman in her sixties with active COVID-19.

DNA for the CDR3: TGTGCCAGCTCACCACCGGGGCGGGATAAGAACAATGAGCAGTTCTTC. This gives the protein CASSPPGRDKNNEQFF. The rearrangement joins TRBV18 to TRBJ2-1, with D perhaps TRBD2 (6 bases). The CDR3 sequence is 16 residues long. V lost 0 bases and J 5 bases, leaving 14 bases between the germline ends. The germline CDR1 and CDR2 sequences are KGHSH and LQKENI.